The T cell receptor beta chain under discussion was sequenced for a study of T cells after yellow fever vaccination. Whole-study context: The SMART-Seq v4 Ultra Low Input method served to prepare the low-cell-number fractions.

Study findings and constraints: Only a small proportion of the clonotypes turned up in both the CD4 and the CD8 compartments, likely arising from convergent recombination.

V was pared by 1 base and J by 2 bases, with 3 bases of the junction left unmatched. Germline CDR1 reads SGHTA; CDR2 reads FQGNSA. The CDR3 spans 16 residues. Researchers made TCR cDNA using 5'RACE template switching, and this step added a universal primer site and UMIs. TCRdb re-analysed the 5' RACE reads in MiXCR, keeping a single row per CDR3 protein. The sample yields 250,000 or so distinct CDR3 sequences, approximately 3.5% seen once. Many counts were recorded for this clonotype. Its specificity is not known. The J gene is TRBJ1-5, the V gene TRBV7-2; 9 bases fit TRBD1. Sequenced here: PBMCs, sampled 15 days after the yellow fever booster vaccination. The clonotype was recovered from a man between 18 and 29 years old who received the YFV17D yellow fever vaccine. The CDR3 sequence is CASSLDRGLRNQPQHF. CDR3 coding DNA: TGTGCCAGCAGCTTAGACAGGGGGCTTCGCAATCAGCCCCAGCATTTT. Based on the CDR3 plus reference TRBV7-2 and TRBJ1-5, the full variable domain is GAGVSQSPSNKVTEKGKDVELRCDPISGHTALYWYRQSLGQGLEFLIYFQGNSAPDKSGLPSDRFSAERTGGSVSTLTIQRTQQEDSAVYLCASSLDRGLRNQPQHFGDGTRLSIL.